These 3 T cell receptor beta chains originate from one sample sequenced in a study of OX40 agonist ivuxolimab in advanced cancers. Measured with immunoSEQ multiplex PCR; TCRdb has only the in-frame clones, and not every one. The sample yields approximately 60,000 clones, about 89% seen once. The specimen comprised CD4+ or CD8+ T cells sorted from blood, sampled in a trial of the OX40 agonist ivuxolimab. Receptors originate from an adult with an advanced solid tumor such as melanoma, head and neck, liver or kidney cancer.

V is TRBV6-5 and J is TRBJ2-6; D not certain. This CDR3 is 14 amino acids long. CDR1 MNHEY and CDR2 SVGAGI come from the germline V gene. Between the trimmed V and J ends, which lost 10 bases and 4 bases, there was a span of 14 bases. The CDR3 region is CATQGNSGANVLTF. The CDR3 DNA reads as TGTGCCACCCAAGGGAATTCCGGGGCCAACGTCCTGACTTTC.

The V call is TRBV7-2, the J call TRBJ2-3; D gene unclear. Trimming shortened V by 5 bases and J by 2 bases, and 5 bases separated the two germline ends. In germline, CDR1 is SGHTA, CDR2 FQGNSA. There are 12 residues in the CDR3. Written as DNA, the CDR3 is TGTGCCAGCAGCAGAGCCACAGATACGCAGTATTTT. Its protein is CASSRATDTQYF. Full variable domain (missing parts from reference TRBV7-2 and TRBJ2-3): GAGVSQSPSNKVTEKGKDVELRCDPISGHTALYWYRQSLGQGLEFLIYFQGNSAPDKSGLPSDRFSAERTGGSVSTLTIQRTQQEDSAVYLCASSRATDTQYFGPGTRLTVL.

The chain is built from TRBV5-1 and TRBJ2-2, with D perhaps given as TRBD1 or TRBD2 (5 bases each). V was trimmed by 0 bases and J by 2 bases, leaving 14 bases between them. CDR1 is SGHRS and CDR2 is YFSETQ in the germline V gene. The CDR3 has 17 residues. The CDR3 DNA follows: TGCGCCAGCAGCTTGGTAGGGACCCCGCCCAACACCGGGGAGCTGTTTTTT. Protein sequence: CASSLVGTPPNTGELFF.